This T cell receptor beta chain appears in the sequencing data of a study of shared clonotypes between healthy human individuals. CDR3 length: 13 amino acids. The V gene lost 5 bases and the J gene lost 12 bases, with 18 bases spanning the gap. The germline V gene has CDR1 SGHTA and CDR2 FQGTGA. Authors' analysis steps: ImmunoSEQ sequences covered only the junction and lacked quality scores; filtering therefore differed. Sequencing was performed with immunoSEQ multiplex PCR; in TCRdb, only in-frame clones are kept and a portion is missing. That table is the source of V, J and clone size, and D and trimming were worked out from the DNA. This table holds roughly 480,000 clones, roughly 78% found once.

The J gene is TRBJ2-3, the V gene TRBV7-3; D remains ambiguous. The origin of this receptor is a woman between 40 and 55 years old in good health. Some clones in this sample may be carry-over from other donors' samples. Input material: PBMCs. CDR3 in amino acids: CASSQEANRPQYF. The CDR3, as DNA: TGTGCCAGCAGCCAAGAAGCCAACCGGCCCCAGTATTTT. The full variable domain, completed using reference TRBV7-3 and TRBJ2-3, is GAGVSQTPSNKVTEKGKYVELRCDPISGHTALYWYRQSLGQGPEFLIYFQGTGAADDSGLPNDRFFAVRPEGSVSTLKIQRTERGDSAVYLCASSQEANRPQYFGPGTRLTVL.